This T cell receptor (beta chain) was observed in a study of blood T cell repertoires in COVID-19. Across the whole study: The samples span acute and convalescent COVID-19 from the United States, Italy and Spain.

CDR3 length: 14 amino acids. Deletions cut 0 bases from V and 4 bases from J, with 10 bases between. Per germline, CDR1 SGHKS and CDR2 YYEKEE (reference sequence). The data were produced by immunoSEQ multiplex PCR, yet TCRdb's version contains in-frame clones alone and is incomplete. The repertoire holds 200,000 to 300,000 clones, about 70% seen once, with around 3.2% in the top ten. J is TRBJ1-2 and V is TRBV5-5; D perhaps matches TRBD1 (5 bases). Sequenced material: peripheral blood. The sequence was collected from a woman over 75 with acute or convalescent COVID-19. For the CDR3, the DNA is TGTGCCAGCAGCTTGGCGGACATCGTCTATGGCTACACCTTC. Residues: CASSLADIVYGYTF.